Each of the 20 T cell receptor beta chains below was sequenced from the same sample in a study of T cell clonality in common variable immunodeficiency. Study-wide points: Reportedly, TCR beta sequences from common variable immunodeficiency showed fewer deletions and N-nucleotide insertions.

No antigen has been identified for these receptors. Method: immunoSEQ multiplex PCR; TCRdb's copy keeps in-frame clones and lacks some. The specimen gives about 33,000 clones without singletons; the ten biggest hold over 5%. The sequencing sample was made of peripheral blood mononuclear cells. All receptors derive from a human donor with common variable immunodeficiency.

This clone appeared a few times. The sequence runs out 3 residues before the end of the CDR3; the remainder is reconstructed from the germline J gene. The chain uses TRBV7-9 and TRBJ2-3; tentatively, D is TRBD2 (6 bases). Trimming left V 1 base short and J 4 bases short, with 12 bases between. Germline-derived CDR1 and CDR2 are SEHNR and FQNEAQ (reference sequence). The CDR3 extends over 15 amino acids. CDR3 loop: CASSLEASDADTQYF. The CDR3 DNA, read in part, is TGTGCCAGCAGCTTAGAGGCTAGCGACGCAGATACG.

There are a few counts of this clone. The read ends 3 residues early relative to the CDR3; the germline J gene fills the gap. This chain connects TRBV18 to TRBJ1-5, with D unresolved. The germline CDR1 and CDR2 sequences are KGHSH and LQKENI. V lost 3 bases and J lost 5, with 5 bases in between. The CDR3 has 12 residues. The sequenced part of the CDR3 DNA is TGTGCCAGCTCACCTCCGGATCAGCCC. Translation gives CASSPPDQP. The entire CDR3 reads CASSPPDQPQHF.

The sample holds a few counts of this clone. The CDR3 is cut off 3 residues early in the read; its end comes from the germline J gene. The chain has TRBV30 and TRBJ2-2, with 7 bases that match TRBD1. The ends lost 4 bases at V and 7 bases at J; junction bases unmatched: 9. The germline V gene has CDR1 GTSNPN and CDR2 SVGIG (reference sequence). This CDR3 contains 14 residues. The CDR3 loop reads CAWTLKGANGELFF. The part of the CDR3 DNA that was read is TGTGCCTGGACCCTCAAGGGGGCAAACGGGGAG.

This clone has at least ten counts. Coverage ceases 3 residues before the CDR3 finishes, and the germline J gene fills in the end. V is TRBV6-1 and J is TRBJ2-1; D is unresolved. The CDR3 is made up of 15 amino acids. The V gene's germline CDR1 is MNHNS and CDR2 SASEGT. The V end lost 3 bases, the J end lost 2 bases, and 11 bases lay between the germline ends. The sequenced CDR3 bases are TGTGCCAGCAGTGACCTATCCGGTACCTACAATGAG. As protein: CASSDLSGTYNE. The full CDR3 sequence reads CASSDLSGTYNEQFF.

This clone was found a few times. The CDR3 end lies 3 residues beyond the end of the read and is filled in from the germline J gene. The chain links TRBV7-9 to TRBJ2-5, with D perhaps matching TRBD2 (6 bases). Trimming shortened V by 3 bases and J by 4 bases, and 15 bases separated the two germline ends. In germline, CDR1 is SEHNR, CDR2 FQNEAQ (reference sequence). The CDR3 runs 15 residues. CDR3 bases read: TGTGCCAGCAGCTTTGTGGAGGGTGGCATAGAGACC. Translated: CASSFVEGGIET. From start to end, the CDR3 is CASSFVEGGIETQYF. The variable domain in full, completed from reference TRBV7-9 and TRBJ2-5, reads DTGVSQNPRHKITKRGQNVTFRCDPISEHNRLYWYRQTLGQGPEFLTYFQNEAQLEKSRLLSDRFSAERPKGSFSTLEIQRTEQGDSAMYLCASSFVEGGIETQYFGPGTRLLVL.

This clone was recorded many times. The read ends 3 residues shy of where the CDR3 ends; the end is completed using the germline J gene. V usage is TRBV19 and J usage is TRBJ2-2; TRBD1 matches at 7 bases. Germline values: CDR1 LNHDA, CDR2 SQIVND (reference sequence). Trimming took 7 bases from V and 3 from J; bases not matched to a gene: 5. The CDR3 runs to 14 residues. The CDR3 is CASIQGPYTGELFF. CDR3 DNA, as far as it was read: TGTGCCAGTATACAGGGGCCCTACACCGGGGAG.

This clone came up many times. The read stops 3 residues short of the end of the CDR3; the missing end is completed from the germline J gene. The rearrangement joins TRBV7-6 to TRBJ2-1; 8 bases are a match to TRBD1. V gave up 8 bases and J gave up 8 bases; unmatched junction bases: 2. The CDR3 is made up of 11 amino acids. Germline V CDR1 and CDR2: SGHVS, FNYEAQ. The part of the CDR3 DNA that was read is TGTGCCAGCCAGGGGGCCGATGAG. As protein: CASQGADE. The CDR3 reads in full as CASQGADEQFF.

This clone has just a few counts. The read halts 3 residues ahead of the CDR3 end, with the missing end drawn from the germline J gene. This rearrangement joins TRBV2 to TRBJ2-3; TRBD2 agrees at 10 bases. The CDR3 consists of 14 residues. Per germline, CDR1 SNHLY and CDR2 FYNNEI. The ends lost 6 bases at V and 3 bases at J; junction bases unmatched: 3. The CDR3 here is CASRKAGGTDTQYF. Incomplete CDR3 DNA: TGTGCCAGCAGAAAAGCGGGGGGGACAGATACG.

This clone came up many times. The CDR3 end falls 3 residues outside the read, so it is completed with the germline J gene. The chain recombines TRBV12-3 or TRBV12-4 with TRBJ2-5; 11 bases align to TRBD2. The CDR3 consists of 15 residues. The DNA read from the CDR3 is TGTGCCAGCAGTTTATTTAGCGGGGGGGCAGTAACC. Its protein product is CASSLFSGGAVT. The entire CDR3 protein is CASSLFSGGAVTQYF.

A few counts support this clone. The CDR3 reads CASSDGSRTDTQYF. CDR3 bases read: TGTGCCAGCAGTGACGGGTCACGCACAGATACG. The chain is built from TRBV6-1 and TRBJ2-3, with D hard to call. The read gets to within 3 residues of the CDR3 end, and the germline J gene fills in the rest. CDR3 size: 14 residues. Germline assignment: CDR1 MNHNS and CDR2 SASEGT. Trimming cost V 3 bases and J 1 base, with 8 bases left between them.

This clone was counted at least ten times. The CDR3 end is not reached by the read, which stops 3 residues before it; the germline J gene fills it in. V usage is TRBV2 and J usage is TRBJ2-3; TRBD2 matches 13 bases. The CDR3 is made up of 15 amino acids. After removal of 10 bases from V and 3 bases from J, the junction contained 7 bases not matched to a gene. The germline V gene encodes CDR1 SNHLY and CDR2 FYNNEI. The DNA read from the CDR3 is TGTGCCAAAAGACTAGCGGGGGGAGTGACAGATACG. Translated, it gives CAKRLAGGVTDT. The full CDR3 protein is CAKRLAGGVTDTQYF.

As to this clone: With the read ending 3 residues before the CDR3 end, the germline J gene is used to fill in that end. J is TRBJ1-1 and V is TRBV6-1; 8 bases fit TRBD1. V trimming: 4 bases; J trimming: 4 bases; junction bases outside the gene matches: 5. This CDR3 is built from 14 residues. Germline-derived CDR1 and CDR2 are MNHNS and SASEGT. The CDR3 is CASSVIDRGTEAFF. The covered CDR3 bases are TGTGCCAGCAGTGTGATCGACAGGGGCACTGAA.

On this clone itself: With the read ending 3 residues before the CDR3 end, the germline J gene is used to fill in that end. This chain connects TRBV7-9 to TRBJ1-1, with 7 bases that match TRBD1. Germline assignment: CDR1 SEHNR and CDR2 FQNEAQ (reference sequence). Germline trimming cut 2 bases from V and 6 bases from J; bases unmatched to any gene: 9. This CDR3 is 15 amino acids long. The DNA read from the CDR3 is TGTGCCAGCAGCTTATTACAGGGGTTGAGCGCTGAA. Encoded protein: CASSLLQGLSAE. The whole CDR3 reads CASSLLQGLSAEAFF.

CDR3 residues: CASSEAGQQYSYEQYF. CDR3 DNA (partial): TGTGCCAGCAGTGAGGCGGGACAGCAGTACTCCTACGAG. The gene calls are TRBV6-2 or TRBV6-3 and TRBJ2-7; possibly TRBD1 for D (7 bases). The read ends 3 residues shy of where the CDR3 ends; the end is completed using the germline J gene. Germline lookup yields CDR1 MNHEY and CDR2 SVGEGT. The CDR3 spans 16 residues. Trimming took off 5 bases at V and 0 bases at J, with 17 bases between the two ends.

In this sample, this clone turned up many times. The read ends 3 residues shy of where the CDR3 ends; the end is completed using the germline J gene. This chain joins TRBV19 and TRBJ2-3, with 8 bases matching TRBD1. J lost 2 bases, V lost 6 bases, and 7 bases had no gene match. CDR1 and CDR2 (germline): LNHDA, SQIVND (reference sequence). The CDR3 is made up of 15 amino acids. This CDR3 is CASRIAGGLTDTQYF. The sequenced CDR3 bases are TGTGCCAGTAGAATTGCAGGGGGCCTCACAGATACG.

In this sample, this clone turned up many times. The CDR3 end is not reached by the read, which stops 3 residues before it; the germline J gene fills it in. This rearrangement joins TRBV20-1 to TRBJ1-5, with D perhaps matching TRBD1 (5 bases). Trimming stripped 0 bases from V and 0 bases from J, with 12 bases between. In germline, CDR1 is DFQATT, CDR2 SNEGSKA (reference sequence). The CDR3 runs 16 residues. The DNA read from the CDR3 is TGCAGTGCTAGAGACGGGGGGACGTTTAGCAATCAGCCC. It specifies CSARDGGTFSNQP. The full CDR3 is CSARDGGTFSNQPQHF.

As to this clone: Read coverage stops 3 residues before the CDR3 terminus; the germline J gene supplies the remainder. The V and J genes are TRBV30 and TRBJ1-1, with D hard to call. The CDR3 is made up of 12 amino acids. Germline V gene lookup returns CDR1 GTSNPN and CDR2 SVGIG (reference sequence). V dropped 3 bases and J dropped 4 bases, with 9 bases sitting between them. CDR3 loop: CAWRNSFTEAFF. The CDR3 bases that were read are TGTGCCTGGAGGAACAGTTTCACTGAA.

There are many counts of this clone. Read sequence stops 3 residues before the CDR3 end, and the germline J gene provides the missing end. The chain carries TRBV20-1 and TRBJ1-2; 7 positions agree with TRBD1. The CDR3 consists of 14 residues. Germline values: CDR1 DFQATT, CDR2 SNEGSKA (reference sequence). The CDR3 loop reads CSASRDRDTKGYTF. CDR3 DNA, as far as it was read: TGCAGTGCTAGTCGTGACAGGGACACGAAGGGC.

On this clone: The sequence runs out 3 residues before the end of the CDR3; the remainder is reconstructed from the germline J gene. The V call is TRBV7-2, the J call TRBJ2-7; 9 nucleotides match TRBD2. CDR1 is SGHTA and CDR2 is FQGNSA in the germline V gene. The CDR3 sequence is 15 residues long. With V trimmed by 3 bases and J by 2 bases, 5 bases remained unmatched. Partial CDR3 DNA: TGTGCCAGCAGCTTTTTCCTAGCGGGGACCTACGAG. As protein: CASSFFLAGTYE. The whole CDR3 protein is CASSFFLAGTYEQYF.

In this sample, this clone turned up many times. Read sequence stops 3 residues before the CDR3 end, and the germline J gene provides the missing end. This chain connects TRBV6-1 to TRBJ2-1, with D hard to call. CDR1 and CDR2 from the germline V gene are MNHNS and SASEGT. CDR3 length: 12 residues. V was pared by 3 bases and J by 7 bases, with 7 bases between. The CDR3 sequence: CASSDSGNEQFF. The DNA read from the CDR3 is TGTGCCAGCAGTGATTCCGGTAATGAG.